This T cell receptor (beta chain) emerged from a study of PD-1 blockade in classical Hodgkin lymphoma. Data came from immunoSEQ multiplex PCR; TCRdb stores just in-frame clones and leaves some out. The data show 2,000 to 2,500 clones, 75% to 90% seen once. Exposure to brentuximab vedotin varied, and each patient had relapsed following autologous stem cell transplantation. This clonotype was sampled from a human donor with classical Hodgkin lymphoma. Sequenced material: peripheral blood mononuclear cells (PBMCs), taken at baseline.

CDR3 DNA sequence: TGTGCCAGCTCACCAGGTTCCCAGGTCGACACCGGGGAGCTGTTTTTT. Translated: CASSPGSQVDTGELFF. The chain has TRBV18 and TRBJ2-2; D gene unclear. Trimming removed 2 bases at V and 3 bases at J, with 13 bases between. Per the germline V gene, CDR1 is KGHSH and CDR2 is LQKENI. The CDR3 contains 16 residues.